This note documents a single T cell receptor beta chain sequence. The sample originates from a study of blood T cell repertoires in COVID-19. About the study: The origin of the acute and convalescent COVID-19 samples was the United States, Italy and Spain.

V was clipped by 7 bases and J by 0 bases, with 9 bases between them. The CDR3 loop spans 14 amino acids. In germline, CDR1 is MDHEN, CDR2 SYDVKM. Assay: immunoSEQ multiplex PCR; the TCRdb copy retains only in-frame clones and omits some. The sample holds hundreds of thousands of clones, around four fifths seen once. The V and J genes are TRBV28 and TRBJ1-4; D is undetermined. This clonotype originated in an older woman with active or convalescent COVID-19. The sample was peripheral blood. The CDR3 coding sequence is TGTGCCAGCACCAGCGGGGCAACTAATGAAAAACTGTTTTTT. Protein product: CASTSGATNEKLFF.